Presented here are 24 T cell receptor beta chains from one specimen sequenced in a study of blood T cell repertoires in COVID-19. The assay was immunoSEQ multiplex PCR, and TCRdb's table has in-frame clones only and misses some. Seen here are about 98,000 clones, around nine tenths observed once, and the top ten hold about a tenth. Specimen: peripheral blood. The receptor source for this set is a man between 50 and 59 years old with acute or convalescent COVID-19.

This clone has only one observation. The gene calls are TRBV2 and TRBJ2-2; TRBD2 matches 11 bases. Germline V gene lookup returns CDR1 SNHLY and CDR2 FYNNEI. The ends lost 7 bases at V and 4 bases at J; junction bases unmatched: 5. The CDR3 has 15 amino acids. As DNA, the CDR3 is TGTGCCAGCATGAGGCTAGCGGGAGGCACCGGGGAGCTGTTTTTT. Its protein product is CASMRLAGGTGELFF.

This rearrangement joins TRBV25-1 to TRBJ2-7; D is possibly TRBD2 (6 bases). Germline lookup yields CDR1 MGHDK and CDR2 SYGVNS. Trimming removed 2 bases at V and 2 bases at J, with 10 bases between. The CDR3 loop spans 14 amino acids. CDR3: CASSEGGIPYEQYF. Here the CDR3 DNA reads TGTGCCAGCAGTGAAGGGGGGATCCCCTACGAGCAGTACTTC.

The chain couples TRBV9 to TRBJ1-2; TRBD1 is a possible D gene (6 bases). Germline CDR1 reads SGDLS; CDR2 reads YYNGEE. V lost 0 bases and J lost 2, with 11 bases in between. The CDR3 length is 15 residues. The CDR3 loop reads CASSVAGVGNYGYTF. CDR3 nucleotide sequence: TGTGCCAGCAGCGTAGCAGGGGTCGGAAACTATGGCTACACCTTC.

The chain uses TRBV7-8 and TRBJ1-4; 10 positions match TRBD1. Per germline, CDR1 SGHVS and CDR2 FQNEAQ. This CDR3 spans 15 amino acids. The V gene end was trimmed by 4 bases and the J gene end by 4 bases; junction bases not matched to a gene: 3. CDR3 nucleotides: TGTGCCAGCAGCTGGGACAGGGGCGTTAATGAAAAACTGTTTTTT. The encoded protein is CASSWDRGVNEKLFF.

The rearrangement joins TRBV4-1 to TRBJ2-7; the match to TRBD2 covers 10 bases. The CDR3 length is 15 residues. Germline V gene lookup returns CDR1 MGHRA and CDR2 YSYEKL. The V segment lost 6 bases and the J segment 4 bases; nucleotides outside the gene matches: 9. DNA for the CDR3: TGCGCCAGCAGAGAGAGACTAGCGGGTATGTACGAGCAGTACTTC. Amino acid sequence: CASRERLAGMYEQYF.

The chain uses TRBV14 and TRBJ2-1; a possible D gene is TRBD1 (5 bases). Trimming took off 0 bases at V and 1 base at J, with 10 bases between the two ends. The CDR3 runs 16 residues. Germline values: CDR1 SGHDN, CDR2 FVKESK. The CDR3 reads CASSQDQGPSYNEQFF. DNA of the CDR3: TGTGCCAGCAGCCAAGATCAGGGCCCGTCCTACAATGAGCAGTTCTTC. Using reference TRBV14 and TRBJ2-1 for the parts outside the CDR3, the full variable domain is EAGVTQFPSHSVIEKGQTVTLRCDPISGHDNLYWYRRVMGKEIKFLLHFVKESKQDESGMPNNRFLAERTGGTYSTLKVQPAELEDSGVYFCASSQDQGPSYNEQFFGPGTRLTVL.

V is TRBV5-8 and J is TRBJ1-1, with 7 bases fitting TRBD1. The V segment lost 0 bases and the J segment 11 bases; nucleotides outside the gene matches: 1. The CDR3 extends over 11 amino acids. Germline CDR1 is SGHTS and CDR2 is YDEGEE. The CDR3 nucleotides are TGTGCCAGCAGCTTGGGGACAGGCGCTTTCTTT. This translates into CASSLGTGAFF.

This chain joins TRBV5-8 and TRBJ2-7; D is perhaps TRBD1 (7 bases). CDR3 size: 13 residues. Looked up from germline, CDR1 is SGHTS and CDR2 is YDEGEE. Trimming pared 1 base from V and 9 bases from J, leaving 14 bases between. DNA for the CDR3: TGTGCCAGCAGCTTGTCCAGGGGGGCGGTGCAGTACTTC. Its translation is CASSLSRGAVQYF.

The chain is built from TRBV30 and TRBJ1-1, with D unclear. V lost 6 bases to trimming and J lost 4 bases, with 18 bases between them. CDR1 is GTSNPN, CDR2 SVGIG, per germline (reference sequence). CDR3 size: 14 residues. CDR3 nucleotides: TGTGCCTGCTACCCGGGAGGCTTGTCCACTGAAGCTTTCTTT. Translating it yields CACYPGGLSTEAFF.

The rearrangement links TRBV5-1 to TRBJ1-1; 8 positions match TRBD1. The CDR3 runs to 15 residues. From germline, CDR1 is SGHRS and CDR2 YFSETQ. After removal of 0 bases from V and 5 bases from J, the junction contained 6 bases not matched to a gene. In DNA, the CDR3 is TGCGCCAGCAGCTTGGCAGGACAGGGTGAGACTGAAGCTTTCTTT. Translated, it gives CASSLAGQGETEAFF.

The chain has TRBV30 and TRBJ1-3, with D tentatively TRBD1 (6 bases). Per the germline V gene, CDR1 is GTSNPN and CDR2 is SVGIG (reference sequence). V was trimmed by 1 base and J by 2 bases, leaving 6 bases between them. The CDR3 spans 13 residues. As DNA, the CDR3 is TGTGCCTGGAGTGGGGGGCCTGGAAACACCATATATTTT. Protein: CAWSGGPGNTIYF.

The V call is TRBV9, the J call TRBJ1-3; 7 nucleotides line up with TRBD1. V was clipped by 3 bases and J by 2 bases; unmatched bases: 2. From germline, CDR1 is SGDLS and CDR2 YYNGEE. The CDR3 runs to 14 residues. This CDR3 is CASSATGTGNTIYF. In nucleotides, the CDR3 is TGTGCCAGCAGCGCGACAGGGACTGGAAACACCATATATTTT.

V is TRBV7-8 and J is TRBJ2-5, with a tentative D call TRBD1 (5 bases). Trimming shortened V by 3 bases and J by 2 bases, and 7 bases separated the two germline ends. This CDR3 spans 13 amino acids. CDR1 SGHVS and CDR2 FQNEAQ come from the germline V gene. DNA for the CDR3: TGTGCCAGCAGCTTCACAGGTCAAGAGACCCAGTACTTC. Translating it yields CASSFTGQETQYF. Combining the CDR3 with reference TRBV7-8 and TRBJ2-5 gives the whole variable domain GAGVSQSPRYKVAKRGQDVALRCDPISGHVSLFWYQQALGQGPEFLTYFQNEAQLDKSGLPSDRFFAERPEGSVSTLKIQRTQQEDSAVYLCASSFTGQETQYFGPGTRLLVL.

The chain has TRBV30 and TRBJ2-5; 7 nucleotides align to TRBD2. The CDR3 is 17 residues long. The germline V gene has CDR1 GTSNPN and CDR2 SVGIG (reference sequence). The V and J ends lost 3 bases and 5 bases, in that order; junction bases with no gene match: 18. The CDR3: CAWSGAWGRAVRETQYF. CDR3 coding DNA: TGTGCCTGGAGCGGGGCATGGGGGAGGGCCGTTCGGGAGACCCAGTACTTC.

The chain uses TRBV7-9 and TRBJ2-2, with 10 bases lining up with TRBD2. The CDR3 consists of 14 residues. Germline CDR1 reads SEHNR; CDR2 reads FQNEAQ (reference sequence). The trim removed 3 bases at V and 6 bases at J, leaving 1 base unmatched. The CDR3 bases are TGTGCCAGCAGCTTTCTAGCGGGAGCCGGGGAGCTGTTTTTT. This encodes CASSFLAGAGELFF.

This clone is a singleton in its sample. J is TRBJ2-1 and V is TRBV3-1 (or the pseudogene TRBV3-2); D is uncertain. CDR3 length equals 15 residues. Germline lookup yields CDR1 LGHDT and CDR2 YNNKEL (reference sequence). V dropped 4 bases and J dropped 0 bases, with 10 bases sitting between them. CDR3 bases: TGTGCCAGCAGCCTCCTAGGTAGCTCCTACAATGAGCAGTTCTTC. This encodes CASSLLGSSYNEQFF.

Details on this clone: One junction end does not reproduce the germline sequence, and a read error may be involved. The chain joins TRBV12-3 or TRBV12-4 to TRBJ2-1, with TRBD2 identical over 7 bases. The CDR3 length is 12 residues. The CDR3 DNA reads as TGTGCCAGCAGTTTTAGCCTAGCGGACCTGATCTTC. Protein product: CASSFSLADLIF.

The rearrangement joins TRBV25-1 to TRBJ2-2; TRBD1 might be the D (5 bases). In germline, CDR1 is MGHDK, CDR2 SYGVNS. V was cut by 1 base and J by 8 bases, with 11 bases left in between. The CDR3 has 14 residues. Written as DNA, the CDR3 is TGTGCCAGCAGTGAATCAGGGAATCGGGGGGAGCTGTTTTTT. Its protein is CASSESGNRGELFF.

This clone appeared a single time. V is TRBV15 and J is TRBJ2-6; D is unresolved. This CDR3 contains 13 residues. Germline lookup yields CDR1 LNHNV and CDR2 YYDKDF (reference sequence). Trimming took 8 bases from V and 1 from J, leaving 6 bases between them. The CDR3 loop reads CATLPSGANVLTF. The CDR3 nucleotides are TGTGCCACCCTCCCGTCTGGGGCCAACGTCCTGACTTTC.

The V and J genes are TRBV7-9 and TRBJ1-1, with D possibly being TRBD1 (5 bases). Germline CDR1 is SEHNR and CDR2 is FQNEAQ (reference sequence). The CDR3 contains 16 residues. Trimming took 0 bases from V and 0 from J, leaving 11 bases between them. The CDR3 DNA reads TGTGCCAGCAGCTTAGCCCGACAGCGTTTGAACACTGAAGCTTTCTTT. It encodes CASSLARQRLNTEAFF. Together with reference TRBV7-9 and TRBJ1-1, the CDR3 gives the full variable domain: DTGVSQNPRHKITKRGQNVTFRCDPISEHNRLYWYRQTLGQGPEFLTYFQNEAQLEKSRLLSDRFSAERPKGSFSTLEIQRTEQGDSAMYLCASSLARQRLNTEAFFGQGTRLTVV.

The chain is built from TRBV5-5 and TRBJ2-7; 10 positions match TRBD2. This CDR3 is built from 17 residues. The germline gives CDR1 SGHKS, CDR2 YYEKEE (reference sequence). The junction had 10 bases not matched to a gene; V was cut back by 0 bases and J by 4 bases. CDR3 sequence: CASSLGGRASGSYEQYF. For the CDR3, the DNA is TGTGCCAGCAGCTTGGGGGGCAGGGCTAGCGGGAGTTACGAGCAGTACTTC.

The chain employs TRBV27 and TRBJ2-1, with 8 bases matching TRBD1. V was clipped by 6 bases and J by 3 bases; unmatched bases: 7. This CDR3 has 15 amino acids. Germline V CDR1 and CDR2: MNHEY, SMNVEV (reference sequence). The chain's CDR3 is CASRYSGTGYNEQFF. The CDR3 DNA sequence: TGTGCCAGCAGATATTCCGGGACAGGCTACAATGAGCAGTTCTTC.

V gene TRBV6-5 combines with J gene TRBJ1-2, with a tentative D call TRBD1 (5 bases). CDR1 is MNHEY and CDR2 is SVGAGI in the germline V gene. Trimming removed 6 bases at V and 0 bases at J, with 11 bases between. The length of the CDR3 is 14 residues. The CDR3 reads CASRYQGSNYGYTF. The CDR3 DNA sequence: TGTGCCAGCAGGTATCAGGGTTCTAACTATGGCTACACCTTC.

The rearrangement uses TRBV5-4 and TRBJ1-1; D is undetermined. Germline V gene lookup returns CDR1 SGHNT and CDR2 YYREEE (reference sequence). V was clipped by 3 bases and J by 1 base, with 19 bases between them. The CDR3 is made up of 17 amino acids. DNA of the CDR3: TGTGCCAGCAGCTCCCCCGCCCCAGGATCCTCGAACACTGAAGCTTTCTTT. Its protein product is CASSSPAPGSSNTEAFF.